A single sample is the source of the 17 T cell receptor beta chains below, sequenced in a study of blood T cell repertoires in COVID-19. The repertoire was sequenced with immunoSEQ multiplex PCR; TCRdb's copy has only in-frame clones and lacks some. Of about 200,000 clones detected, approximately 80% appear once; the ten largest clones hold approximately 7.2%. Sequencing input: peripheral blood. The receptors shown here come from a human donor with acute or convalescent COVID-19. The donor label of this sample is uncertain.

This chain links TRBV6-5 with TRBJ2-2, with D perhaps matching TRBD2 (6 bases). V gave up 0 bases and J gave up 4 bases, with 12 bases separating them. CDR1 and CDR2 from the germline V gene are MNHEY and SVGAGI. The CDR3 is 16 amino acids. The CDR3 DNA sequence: TGTGCCAGCAGTTACTCAGGCGGGGCGGGCACCGGGGAGCTGTTTTTT. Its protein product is CASSYSGGAGTGELFF.

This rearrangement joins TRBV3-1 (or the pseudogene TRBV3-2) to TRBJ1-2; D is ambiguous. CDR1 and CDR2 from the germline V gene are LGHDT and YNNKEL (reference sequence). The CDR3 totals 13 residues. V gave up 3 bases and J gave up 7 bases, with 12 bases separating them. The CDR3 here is CASSQLIAGGYTF. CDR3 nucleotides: TGTGCCAGCAGCCAGCTTATAGCGGGTGGCTACACCTTC.

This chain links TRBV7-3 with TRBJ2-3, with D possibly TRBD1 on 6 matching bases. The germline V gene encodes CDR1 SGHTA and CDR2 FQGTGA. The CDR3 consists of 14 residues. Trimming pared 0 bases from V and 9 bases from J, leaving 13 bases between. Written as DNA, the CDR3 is TGTGCCAGCAGCTTAACGGACTCCGGGACAACGCAGTATTTT. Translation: CASSLTDSGTTQYF.

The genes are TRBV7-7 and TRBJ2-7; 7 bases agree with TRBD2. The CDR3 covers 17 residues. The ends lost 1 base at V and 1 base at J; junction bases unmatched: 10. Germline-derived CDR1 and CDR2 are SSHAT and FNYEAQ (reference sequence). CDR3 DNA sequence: TGTGCCAGCAGCTTAGGGGACTACGACAGATCATCCTACGAGCAGTACTTC. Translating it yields CASSLGDYDRSSYEQYF. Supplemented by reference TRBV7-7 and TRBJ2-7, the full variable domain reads GAGVSQSPRYKVTKRGQDVTLRCDPISSHATLYWYQQALGQGPEFLTYFNYEAQPDKSGLPSDRFSAERPEGSISTLTIQRTEQRDSAMYRCASSLGDYDRSSYEQYFGPGTRLTVT.

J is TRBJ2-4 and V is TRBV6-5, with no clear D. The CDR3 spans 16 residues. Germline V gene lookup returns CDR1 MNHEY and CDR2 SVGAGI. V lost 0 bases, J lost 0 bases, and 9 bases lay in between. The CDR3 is CASSYSALLAKNIQYF. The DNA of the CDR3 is TGTGCCAGCAGTTACTCGGCCCTCTTAGCCAAAAACATTCAGTACTTC.

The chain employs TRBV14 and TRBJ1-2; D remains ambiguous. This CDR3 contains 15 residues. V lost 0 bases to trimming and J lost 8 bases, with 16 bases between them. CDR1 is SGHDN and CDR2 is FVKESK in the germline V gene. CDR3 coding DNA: TGTGCCAGCAGCCAAGATATGCGCCAGATGGAGGGCTACACCTTC. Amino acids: CASSQDMRQMEGYTF.

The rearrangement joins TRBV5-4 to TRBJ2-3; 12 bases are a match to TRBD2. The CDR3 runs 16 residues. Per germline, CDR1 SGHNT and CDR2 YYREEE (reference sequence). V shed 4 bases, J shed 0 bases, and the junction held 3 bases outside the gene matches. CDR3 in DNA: TGTGCCAGCAGCCGGGGACTAGCGGGTAGCACAGATACGCAGTATTTT. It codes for CASSRGLAGSTDTQYF.

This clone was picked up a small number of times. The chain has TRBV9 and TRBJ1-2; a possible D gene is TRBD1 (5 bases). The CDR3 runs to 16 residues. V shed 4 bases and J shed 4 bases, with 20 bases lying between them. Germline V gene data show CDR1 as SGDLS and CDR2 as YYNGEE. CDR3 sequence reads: CASSSTGDSRPYGYTF. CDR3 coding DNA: TGTGCCAGCAGCTCCACTGGGGACTCCCGCCCCTATGGCTACACCTTC.

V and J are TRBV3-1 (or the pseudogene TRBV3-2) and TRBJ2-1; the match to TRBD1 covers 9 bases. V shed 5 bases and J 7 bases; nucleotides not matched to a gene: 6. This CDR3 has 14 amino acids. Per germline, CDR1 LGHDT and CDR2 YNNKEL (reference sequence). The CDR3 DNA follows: TGTGCCAGCAGCGAACAGGGGGCGCGGAATGAGCAGTTCTTC. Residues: CASSEQGARNEQFF.

The CDR3 DNA reads TGTGCCAGCAGTGACGGGACTACCTCCTACGAGCAGTACTTC. It yields the protein CASSDGTTSYEQYF. The chain couples TRBV6-6 to TRBJ2-7, with 7 nucleotides matching TRBD2. V shed 5 bases, J shed 0 bases, and the junction held 4 bases outside the gene matches. CDR3 size: 14 residues. Germline lookup yields CDR1 MNHNY and CDR2 SVGAGI (reference sequence).

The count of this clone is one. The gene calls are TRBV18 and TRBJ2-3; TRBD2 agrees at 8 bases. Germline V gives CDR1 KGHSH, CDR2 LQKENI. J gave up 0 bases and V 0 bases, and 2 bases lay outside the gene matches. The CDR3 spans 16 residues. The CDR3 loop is CASSPPLADSTDTQYF. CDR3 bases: TGTGCCAGCTCACCACCACTAGCGGATAGCACAGATACGCAGTATTTT.

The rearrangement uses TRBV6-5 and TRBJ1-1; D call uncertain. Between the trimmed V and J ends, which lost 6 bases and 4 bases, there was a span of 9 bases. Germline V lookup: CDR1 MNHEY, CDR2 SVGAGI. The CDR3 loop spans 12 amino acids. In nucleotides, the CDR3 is TGTGCCAGCAGCCTCCCGGGCACTGAAGCTTTCTTT. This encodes CASSLPGTEAFF.

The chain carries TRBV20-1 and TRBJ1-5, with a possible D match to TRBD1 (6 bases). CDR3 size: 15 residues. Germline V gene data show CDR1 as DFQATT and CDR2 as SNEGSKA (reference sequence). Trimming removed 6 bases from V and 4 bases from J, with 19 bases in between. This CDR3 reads CSASQGSLGNQPQHF. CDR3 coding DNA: TGCAGTGCGAGTCAGGGGTCCCTCGGGAATCAGCCCCAGCATTTT.

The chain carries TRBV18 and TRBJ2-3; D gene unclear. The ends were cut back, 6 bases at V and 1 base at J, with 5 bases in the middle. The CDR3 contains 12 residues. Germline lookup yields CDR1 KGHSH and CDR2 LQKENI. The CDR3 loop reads CASSRGTDTQYF. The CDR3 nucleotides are TGTGCCAGCTCCCGGGGCACAGATACGCAGTATTTT.

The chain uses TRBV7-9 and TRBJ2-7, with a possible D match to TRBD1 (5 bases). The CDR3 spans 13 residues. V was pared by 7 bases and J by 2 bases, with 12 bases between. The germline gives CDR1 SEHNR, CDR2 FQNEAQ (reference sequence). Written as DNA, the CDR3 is TGTGCCAGCACCACGACAGCTGCCTACGAGCAGTACTTC. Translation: CASTTTAAYEQYF.

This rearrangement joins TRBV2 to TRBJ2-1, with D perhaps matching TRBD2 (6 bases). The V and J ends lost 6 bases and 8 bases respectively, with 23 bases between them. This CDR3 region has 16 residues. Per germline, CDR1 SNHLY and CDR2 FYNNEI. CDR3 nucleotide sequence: TGTGCCAGCAGGACCCCATTGGGGGAGGAGGTTCATGAGCAGTTCTTC. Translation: CASRTPLGEEVHEQFF.

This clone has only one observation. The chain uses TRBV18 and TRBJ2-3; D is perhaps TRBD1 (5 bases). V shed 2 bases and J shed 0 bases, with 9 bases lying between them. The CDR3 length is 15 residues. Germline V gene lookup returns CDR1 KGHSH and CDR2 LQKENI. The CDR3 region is CASSPDSSSTDTQYF. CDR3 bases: TGTGCCAGCTCACCAGACAGTTCTAGCACAGATACGCAGTATTTT.